The 4 T cell receptor beta chains below come from one sample, sequenced in a study of cytomegalovirus exposure and HLA in healthy donors. Clones were read by immunoSEQ multiplex PCR, and TCRdb kept only the in-frame ones, dropping some. The sample lists about 38,000 clones, about 93% occurring once. Input material: PBMCs. Source of these receptors: a man younger than 35 in good health and CMV-seronegative.

V gene TRBV2 combines with J gene TRBJ1-2; D call uncertain. From germline, CDR1 is SNHLY and CDR2 FYNNEI. Trimming left V 2 bases short and J 4 bases short, with 11 bases between. CDR3 size: 14 residues. The CDR3, as DNA: TGTGCCAGCAGTGAACGGGTGGTGCTCTATGGCTACACCTTC. It yields the protein CASSERVVLYGYTF.

The chain has TRBV6-6 and TRBJ2-2; 7 nucleotides line up with TRBD1. The V and J ends lost 6 bases and 6 bases, in that order; junction bases with no gene match: 4. The CDR3 consists of 13 residues. The germline CDR1 and CDR2 sequences are MNHNY and SVGAGI (reference sequence). This CDR3 is CASRLTGAGELFF. In nucleotides, the CDR3 is TGTGCCAGCAGACTTACAGGGGCCGGGGAGCTGTTTTTT.

The chain uses TRBV6-1 and TRBJ2-3; TRBD2 is a possible D gene (6 bases). This CDR3 spans 13 amino acids. Germline V gives CDR1 MNHNS, CDR2 SASEGT. V gave up 2 bases and J gave up 4 bases, with 7 bases separating them. CDR3: CASSERRADTQYF. CDR3 DNA: TGTGCCAGCAGTGAAAGGAGGGCAGATACGCAGTATTTT.

This sequence joins TRBV5-1 and TRBJ1-1, with 9 positions matching TRBD1. V lost 4 bases to trimming and J lost 0 bases; unmatched junction nucleotides: 7. Per the germline V gene, CDR1 is SGHRS and CDR2 is YFSETQ. The CDR3 spans 16 residues. CDR3 protein: CASSDRGTRLNTEAFF. CDR3 nucleotide sequence: TGCGCCAGCAGCGACAGGGGGACCCGGTTGAACACTGAAGCTTTCTTT.